The next 26 T cell receptor beta chains were all read from a single sample in a study of T cell responses to AZD1222 COVID-19 vaccine. Generated by immunoSEQ multiplex PCR, the TCRdb table keeps only in-frame clones and is missing some. The data contain around 87,000 clones, 70% to 90% of them singletons. The sample was peripheral blood, taken on day 0 of AZD1222 vaccination. The origin of the receptors is an adult in good health.

The rearrangement links TRBV7-3 to TRBJ2-1; 11 bases fit TRBD2. The CDR3 extends over 15 amino acids. From germline, CDR1 is SGHTA and CDR2 FQGTGA. The V and J ends lost 1 base and 10 bases, in that order; junction bases with no gene match: 6. The CDR3: CASSLKLAGVGEQFF. CDR3 in DNA: TGTGCCAGCAGCTTAAAACTAGCGGGAGTCGGGGAGCAGTTCTTC.

The chain combines TRBV13 with TRBJ2-7, with TRBD2 matching over 7 bases. After removal of 7 bases from V and 6 bases from J, the junction contained 12 bases not matched to a gene. Germline loops: CDR1 PRHDT, CDR2 FYEKMQ (reference sequence). This CDR3 is built from 14 residues. The CDR3 DNA reads as TGTGCCAGCACTCATGAGCGGGGATACCTCGAGCAGTACTTC. It yields the protein CASTHERGYLEQYF.

The V and J genes are TRBV7-2 and TRBJ1-1; tentative D call: TRBD1 (5 bases). This CDR3 has 15 amino acids. CDR1 SGHTA and CDR2 FQGNSA come from the germline V gene. V was pared by 0 bases and J by 0 bases, with 8 bases between. CDR3 DNA sequence: TGTGCCAGCAGCTTAGCGGGGGGTGTGAACACTGAAGCTTTCTTT. Translation gives CASSLAGGVNTEAFF.

The chain has TRBV25-1 and TRBJ2-7, with D possibly called TRBD1 or TRBD2 (6 bases each). The CDR3 is made up of 16 amino acids. Germline CDR1 is MGHDK and CDR2 is SYGVNS. Trimming removed 3 bases at V and 1 base at J, with 16 bases between. This chain's CDR3 is CASSEPKGGWSYEQYF. The CDR3 nucleotides are TGTGCCAGCAGTGAGCCCAAAGGGGGGTGGTCCTACGAGCAGTACTTC.

This clone was found a few times. CDR3 protein: CASRSSGGAYNEQFF. The DNA for the CDR3 is TGTGCCAGCAGATCTAGCGGGGGAGCGTACAATGAGCAGTTCTTC. The chain carries TRBV25-1 and TRBJ2-1; 10 bases are shared with TRBD2. Germline CDR1 MGHDK, CDR2 SYGVNS. V was pared by 6 bases and J by 4 bases, with 6 bases of the junction left unmatched. The CDR3 runs 15 residues.

The V call is TRBV30, the J call TRBJ1-1; unclear D gene. From germline, CDR1 is GTSNPN and CDR2 SVGIG (reference sequence). The V end lost 0 bases, the J end lost 1 base, and 18 bases lay between the germline ends. The CDR3 consists of 17 residues. The CDR3 region is CAWSVLLHLTENTEAFF. CDR3 coding DNA: TGTGCCTGGAGTGTCCTTCTCCACCTTACAGAGAACACTGAAGCTTTCTTT. Combining the CDR3 with reference TRBV30 and TRBJ1-1 gives the whole variable domain SQTIHQWPATLVQPVGSPLSLECTVEGTSNPNLYWYRQAAGRGLQLLFYSVGIGQISSEVPQNLSASRPQDRQFILSSKKLLLSDSGFYLCAWSVLLHLTENTEAFFGQGTRLTVV.

This chain joins TRBV9 and TRBJ1-1; D might be TRBD1 (6 bases). The length of the CDR3 is 14 residues. Trimming took off 4 bases at V and 6 bases at J, with 16 bases between the two ends. Germline CDR1 reads SGDLS; CDR2 reads YYNGEE. CDR3 in amino acids: CASSPSGGASEAFF. DNA for the CDR3: TGTGCCAGCAGCCCCTCCGGGGGGGCCTCTGAAGCTTTCTTT.

This chain connects TRBV30 to TRBJ1-2, with D unclear. The length of the CDR3 is 12 residues. V was trimmed by 3 bases and J by 7 bases, leaving 12 bases between them. Per germline, CDR1 GTSNPN and CDR2 SVGIG (reference sequence). CDR3 residues: CAWSDLRSGYTF. CDR3 bases: TGTGCCTGGAGCGACCTCAGGAGTGGCTACACCTTC.

The table lists this clone with a count of one. The chain recombines TRBV3-1 (or the pseudogene TRBV3-2) with TRBJ2-1; no definite D call. The length of the CDR3 is 17 residues. Trimming cost V 4 bases and J 7 bases, with 23 bases left between them. Germline V gene lookup returns CDR1 LGHDT and CDR2 YNNKEL (reference sequence). This CDR3 reads CASSLNTDSVRWNEQFF. In DNA, the CDR3 is TGTGCCAGCAGCCTAAACACCGACTCCGTCCGCTGGAATGAGCAGTTCTTC.

V and J are TRBV6-1 and TRBJ1-2; D is ambiguous. Germline loops: CDR1 MNHNS, CDR2 SASEGT. V lost 1 base, J lost 5 bases, and 14 bases lay in between. This CDR3 contains 15 residues. Written as DNA, the CDR3 is TGTGCCAGCAGTGAAGGAAGAGGGTTGTGGTATGGCTACACCTTC. This gives the protein CASSEGRGLWYGYTF.

The chain links TRBV7-2 to TRBJ1-6; D is unclear. The germline V gene has CDR1 SGHTA and CDR2 FQGNSA. V lost 1 base to trimming and J lost 7 bases, with 14 bases between them. The CDR3 is 16 amino acids. CDR3 bases: TGTGCCAGCAGCTTAGGAACAGCCGTAACCAATTCACCCCTCCACTTT. This gives the protein CASSLGTAVTNSPLHF. Complete variable domain (other parts from reference TRBV7-2 and TRBJ1-6): GAGVSQSPSNKVTEKGKDVELRCDPISGHTALYWYRQSLGQGLEFLIYFQGNSAPDKSGLPSDRFSAERTGGSVSTLTIQRTQQEDSAVYLCASSLGTAVTNSPLHFGNGTRLTVT.

The genes are TRBV12-3 or TRBV12-4 and TRBJ2-5; D is undetermined. The CDR3 is 11 residues long. With 1 base removed from V and 4 bases from J, the gap between germline ends came to 1 base. The CDR3: CASSLGETQYF. CDR3 DNA sequence: TGTGCCAGCAGTTTAGGAGAGACCCAGTACTTC.

V gene TRBV7-9 combines with J gene TRBJ1-1, with D hard to call. The V end lost 2 bases, the J end lost 1 base, and 2 bases lay between the germline ends. CDR3 length equals 12 residues. The germline gives CDR1 SEHNR, CDR2 FQNEAQ (reference sequence). The CDR3 sequence: CASSLTNTEAFF. In DNA, the CDR3 is TGTGCCAGCAGCTTAACGAACACTGAAGCTTTCTTT.

The genes are TRBV11-2 and TRBJ1-2; D is unresolved. Germline V gene sequence: CDR1 SGHAT, CDR2 FQNNGV. The V end was cut by 2 bases, the J end by 4 bases, with 8 bases between. This CDR3 comprises 13 residues. The CDR3 nucleotides are TGTGCCAGCAGCTTAATGTCAAGCTATGGCTACACCTTC. The encoded protein is CASSLMSSYGYTF.

V gene TRBV10-1 combines with J gene TRBJ1-3, with no clear D. V lost 6 bases and J 8 bases, leaving 17 bases between the germline ends. The CDR3 loop spans 14 amino acids. Germline lookup yields CDR1 WNHNN and CDR2 SYGVQD (reference sequence). CDR3 coding DNA: TGCGCCAGCAGATCGGACCGCGGGTCGGACACCATATATTTT. Protein product: CASRSDRGSDTIYF.

The V call is TRBV15, the J call TRBJ2-1; the match to TRBD2 covers 11 bases. Germline CDR1 is LNHNV and CDR2 is YYDKDF (reference sequence). V trimming: 0 bases; J trimming: 8 bases; junction bases outside the gene matches: 15. This CDR3 has 19 amino acids. Here the CDR3 DNA reads TGTGCCACCAGCAGAGAGCCCTTTACTACTAGCGGGGGTGTAGATGAGCAGTTCTTC. Translated: CATSREPFTTSGGVDEQFF.

V is TRBV29-1 and J is TRBJ1-2; 12 bases are a match to TRBD1. This CDR3 contains 15 residues. With 6 bases clipped from V and 8 bases from J, the junction kept 13 bases outside the gene matches. The germline gives CDR1 SQVTM, CDR2 ANQGSEA. The CDR3, as DNA: TGCAGCGTAGCCCAGGGACAGGGGGCGTCGGAAGGCTACACCTTC. Translated, it gives CSVAQGQGASEGYTF.

This clone occurred once. The gene calls are TRBV5-6 and TRBJ2-7, with TRBD1 matching 8 bases. With 6 bases clipped from V and 2 bases from J, the junction kept 7 bases outside the gene matches. The CDR3 has 14 residues. CDR1 SGHDT and CDR2 YYEEEE come from the germline V gene. CDR3 region: CASTEATGAYEQYF. The CDR3 DNA follows: TGTGCCAGCACCGAGGCGACAGGGGCCTACGAGCAGTACTTC.

V and J are TRBV19 and TRBJ1-2; D is perhaps TRBD1 (5 bases). CDR3 length equals 14 residues. CDR1 and CDR2 from the germline V gene are LNHDA and SQIVND (reference sequence). Trimming shortened V by 3 bases and J by 7 bases, and 15 bases separated the two germline ends. The CDR3 loop reads CASSIRSRVFGYTF. In nucleotides, the CDR3 is TGTGCCAGTAGTATCCGTTCCAGGGTCTTTGGCTACACCTTC. The whole variable domain, remainder taken from reference TRBV19 and TRBJ1-2, is DGGITQSPKYLFRKEGQNVTLSCEQNLNHDAMYWYRQDPGQGLRLIYYSQIVNDFQKGDIAEGYSVSREKKESFPLTVTSAQKNPTAFYLCASSIRSRVFGYTFGSGTRLTVV.

The J gene is TRBJ1-2, the V gene TRBV28, with D perhaps matching TRBD1 (5 bases). Germline-derived CDR1 and CDR2 are MDHEN and SYDVKM. The CDR3 is made up of 14 amino acids. The V end was cut by 4 bases, the J end by 5 bases, with 14 bases between. CDR3 loop: CASSSGHNTYGYTF. CDR3 DNA: TGTGCCAGCAGTTCTGGACACAATACTTATGGCTACACCTTC.

This clone has only one observation. V gene TRBV9 combines with J gene TRBJ2-5; 8 bases match TRBD1. V lost 7 bases and J lost 8; bases outside the gene matches: 10. Germline V gene sequence: CDR1 SGDLS, CDR2 YYNGEE. CDR3 length: 13 residues. The CDR3 loop is CASAYTQGGTQYF. The CDR3 nucleotides are TGTGCCAGCGCGTACACACAGGGGGGAACCCAGTACTTC.

The gene calls are TRBV7-2 and TRBJ1-5; maybe TRBD1 (6 bases). The CDR3 is 13 residues long. Deletions cut 5 bases from V and 5 bases from J, with 10 bases between. Germline CDR1 SGHTA, CDR2 FQGNSA. Here the CDR3 DNA reads TGTGCCAGCAGCCCGTGGACAGATCAGCCCCAGCATTTT. As protein: CASSPWTDQPQHF.

The chain couples TRBV29-1 to TRBJ2-5, with D tentatively TRBD1 (7 bases). CDR1 and CDR2 from the germline V gene are SQVTM and ANQGSEA. V dropped 7 bases and J dropped 4 bases, with 16 bases sitting between them. CDR3 length: 13 amino acids. CDR3 bases: TGCAGCGCCAGGACAGGAGGGCCAGAGACCCAGTACTTC. This gives the protein CSARTGGPETQYF.

The rearrangement uses TRBV4-2 and TRBJ2-7; D possibly uses TRBD1 or TRBD2 (6 bases each). V lost 0 bases and J 2 bases, leaving 17 bases between the germline ends. Germline CDR1 reads LGHNA; CDR2 reads YNFKEQ. This CDR3 comprises 17 residues. The CDR3 bases are TGTGCCAGCAGCCAAGATGCACAGGACGGGGGCGCCTACGAGCAGTACTTC. It translates to CASSQDAQDGGAYEQYF.

V is TRBV11-2 and J is TRBJ2-3; TRBD2 is a possible D gene (6 bases). The CDR3 length is 14 residues. V lost 4 bases and J 1 base, leaving 9 bases between the germline ends. The V gene's germline CDR1 is SGHAT and CDR2 FQNNGV. The CDR3 loop is CASSSQRGTDTQYF. In nucleotides, the CDR3 is TGTGCCAGCAGCTCTCAGCGGGGCACAGATACGCAGTATTTT.

The chain is built from TRBV6-6 and TRBJ1-3, with unresolved D. Germline loops: CDR1 MNHNY, CDR2 SVGAGI (reference sequence). This CDR3 spans 14 amino acids. V dropped 5 bases and J dropped 3 bases, with 11 bases sitting between them. CDR3 nucleotide sequence: TGTGCCAGCAGTGTGGCGCAAATTGGAAACACCATATATTTT. This sequence encodes CASSVAQIGNTIYF.